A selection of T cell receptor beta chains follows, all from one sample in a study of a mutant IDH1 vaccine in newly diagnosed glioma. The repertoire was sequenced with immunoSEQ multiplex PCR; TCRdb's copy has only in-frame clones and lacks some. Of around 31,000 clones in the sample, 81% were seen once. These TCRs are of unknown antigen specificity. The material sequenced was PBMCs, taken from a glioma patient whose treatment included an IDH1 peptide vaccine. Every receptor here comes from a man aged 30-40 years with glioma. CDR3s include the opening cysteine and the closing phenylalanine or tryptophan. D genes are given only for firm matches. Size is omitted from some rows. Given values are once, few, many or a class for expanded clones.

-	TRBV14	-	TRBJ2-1	TGTGCCAGCAGCCAAGTGGGGCTATACAATGAGCAGTTCTTC	CASSQVGLYNEQFF
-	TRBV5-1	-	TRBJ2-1	TGCGCCAGCAGCTTGGATTATTACGGATTCTCCTACAATGAGCAGTTCTTC	CASSLDYYGFSYNEQFF
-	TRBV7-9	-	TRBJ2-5	TGTGCCAGCAGCTTTAGCCAGGGCGCGGAGACCCAGTACTTC	CASSFSQGAETQYF
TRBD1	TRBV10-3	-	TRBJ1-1	TGTGCCATCAGTCCGACAGGGGATACGGGAGCTTTCTTT	CAISPTGDTGAFF
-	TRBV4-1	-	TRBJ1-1	TGCGCCAGCAGCCACCTCGCAGGGAGGGACACTGAAGCTTTCTTT	CASSHLAGRDTEAFF
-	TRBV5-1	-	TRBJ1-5	TGCGCCAGCAGCTTGGACCCGGGGGCGAATCAGCCCCAGCATTTT	CASSLDPGANQPQHF
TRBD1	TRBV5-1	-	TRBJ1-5	TGCGCCAGCAGCTTGGAGGGACAGGGGGATCAGCCCCAGCATTTT	CASSLEGQGDQPQHF
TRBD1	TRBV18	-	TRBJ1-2	TGTGCCAGCTCACAGGCGACAGGGCGCGGCTACACCTTC	CASSQATGRGYTF
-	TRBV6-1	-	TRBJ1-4	TGTGCCAGCAGTGTGCGAGGGAAAGCAACTAATGAAAAACTGTTTTTT	CASSVRGKATNEKLFF
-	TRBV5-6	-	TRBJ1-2	TGTGCCAGCAGCTTGTTTGGGGGAGCCCTAAACTATGGCTACACCTTC	CASSLFGGALNYGYTF
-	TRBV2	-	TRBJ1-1	TGTGCCAGCAGCCCAGGGGTCGGCACTGAAGCTTTCTTT	CASSPGVGTEAFF
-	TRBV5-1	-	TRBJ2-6	TGCGCCAGCAGCTTGTGGGGGCCTGGGGCCAACGTCCTGACTTTC	CASSLWGPGANVLTF
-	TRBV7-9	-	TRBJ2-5	TGTGCCAGCAGCTTACAAGGGGCCTGGGAGACCCAGTACTTC	CASSLQGAWETQYF
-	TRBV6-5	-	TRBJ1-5	TGTGCCAGCAGTTACCGTGGGCAGGGTAGCAATCAGCCCCAGCATTTT	CASSYRGQGSNQPQHF
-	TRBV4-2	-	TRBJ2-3	TGTGCCAGCAGCCAAGGGCCCCCAGATACGCAGTATTTT	CASSQGPPDTQYF
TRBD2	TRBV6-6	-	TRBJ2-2	TGTGCCAGCAGCCAAGGACTAGTATTCGGGGAGCTGTTTTTT	CASSQGLVFGELFF
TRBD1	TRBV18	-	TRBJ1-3	TGTGCCAGCTCACCAGGGACAGAGACTCGAAACACCATATATTTT	CASSPGTETRNTIYF
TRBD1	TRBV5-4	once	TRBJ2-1	TGTGCCAGCAGCGGTAAAGGGGGCTCAAAACCCTACAATGAGCAGTTCTTC	CASSGKGGSKPYNEQFF
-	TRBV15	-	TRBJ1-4	TGTGCCACCAGCACGGTGGTGCTCTTTAATGAAAAACTGTTTTTT	CATSTVVLFNEKLFF
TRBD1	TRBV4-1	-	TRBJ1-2	TGCGCCAGCAGCCATGGGGACAGGGCAAACTATGGCTACACCTTC	CASSHGDRANYGYTF
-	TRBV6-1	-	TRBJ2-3	TGTGCCAGCAGTGAAGGACAGAGCGATTATACAGATACGCAGTATTTT	CASSEGQSDYTDTQYF
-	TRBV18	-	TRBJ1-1	TGTGCCAGCTCACCACCCTCTAGGGGGAACACTGAAGCTTTCTTT	CASSPPSRGNTEAFF
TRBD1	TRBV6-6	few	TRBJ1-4	TGTGCCAGCAGTTTCGGGACAGGGGAAAATGAAAAACTGTTTTTT	CASSFGTGENEKLFF
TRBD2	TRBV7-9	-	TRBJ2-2	TGTGCCAGCAGCTATGGACTAGCGGCCGGGGAGCTGTTTTTT	CASSYGLAAGELFF
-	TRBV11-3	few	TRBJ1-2	TGTGCCAGCAGCTTCCGGGACCCCTACACCTTC	CASSFRDPYTF
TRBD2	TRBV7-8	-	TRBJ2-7	TGTGCCAGCAGCTTACTAGCGGGAGGAGACGAGCAGTACTTC	CASSLLAGGDEQYF
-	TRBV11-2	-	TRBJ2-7	TGTGCCAGCAGCTTAGGAACCAGCGGCTACGAGCAGTACTTC	CASSLGTSGYEQYF
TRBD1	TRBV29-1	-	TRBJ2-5	TGCAGCGTTAGTCGAGGGGGACGGGACAGGGGAGTTGGAGAGACCCAGTACTTC	CSVSRGGRDRGVGETQYF
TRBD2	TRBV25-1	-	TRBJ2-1	TGTGCCAGCAGTGAATCCTCCCGCGGACTAGCGGAAATGAATGAGCAGTTCTTC	CASSESSRGLAEMNEQFF
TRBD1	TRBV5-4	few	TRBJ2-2	TGTGCCAGCAGCCGACAGGGGGCGAACACCGGGGAGCTGTTTTTT	CASSRQGANTGELFF
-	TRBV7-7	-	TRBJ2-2	TGTGCCAGCAGCTTAGCAGGGAACACCGGGGAGCTGTTTTTT	CASSLAGNTGELFF
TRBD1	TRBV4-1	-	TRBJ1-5	TGCGCCAGCAGCCAATCAGACAGGGGATGGCCCCAGCATTTT	CASSQSDRGWPQHF
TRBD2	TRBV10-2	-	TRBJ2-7	TGCGCCAGCAGTGTAGCGGGAGGGCCCTACGAGCAGTACTTC	CASSVAGGPYEQYF
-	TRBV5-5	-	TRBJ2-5	TGTGCCAGCAGCGGAGACTACGCTCGAAAGACCCAGTACTTC	CASSGDYARKTQYF
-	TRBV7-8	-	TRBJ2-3	TGTGCCAGCAGCTCCCTTCTGGGACTCACAGATACGCAGTATTTT	CASSSLLGLTDTQYF
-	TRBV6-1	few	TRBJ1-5	TGTGCCAGCAGTGATCCCGGGCAGCCCCAGCATTTT	CASSDPGQPQHF
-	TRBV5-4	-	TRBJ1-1	TGTGCCAGCAGCTTGGATTCTGACAGGGAAGCTTTCTTT	CASSLDSDREAFF
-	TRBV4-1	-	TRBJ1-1	TGCGCCAGCAGCCGGGAGGGGTCAGGCACTGAAGCTTTCTTT	CASSREGSGTEAFF
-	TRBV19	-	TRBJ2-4	TGTGCCAGTAGTATAGTACAGGCTGACATTCAGTACTTC	CASSIVQADIQYF
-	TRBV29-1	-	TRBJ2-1	TGCAGCCTTGGGGTGACAAGCTCCTACAATGAGCAGTTCTTC	CSLGVTSSYNEQFF
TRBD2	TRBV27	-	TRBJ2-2	TGTGCCAGCAGTCCCGAGCGGGAGCATCGATCGAACACCGGGGAGCTGTTTTTT	CASSPEREHRSNTGELFF
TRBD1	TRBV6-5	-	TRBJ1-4	TGTGCCAGCAGGGGGGGACAGGCGATTAATGAAAAACTGTTTTTT	CASRGGQAINEKLFF
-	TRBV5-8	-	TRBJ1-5	TGTGCCAGCAGCTTGGTGGTGGGGGGCCGGGGCAATCAGCCCCAGCATTTT	CASSLVVGGRGNQPQHF
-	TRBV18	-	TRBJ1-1	TGTGCCAGCTCACCCGTACGAAGGGAGGGGGACACTGAAGCTTTCTTT	CASSPVRREGDTEAFF
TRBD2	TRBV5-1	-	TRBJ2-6	TGCGCCAGCAGCTTGGAAGATAGCGGGAGAGGTGGGGCCAACGTCCTGACTTTC	CASSLEDSGRGGANVLTF
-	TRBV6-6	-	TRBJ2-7	TGTGCCAGCAGTAGGGCGGTTAAGCAGTACTTC	CASSRAVKQYF
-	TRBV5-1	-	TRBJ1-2	TGCGCCAGCAGCTTCAGGGCGGAAGGCTACACCTTC	CASSFRAEGYTF
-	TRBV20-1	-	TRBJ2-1	TGCAGTGCTTTTCCGGGACTTGAGCAGTTCTTC	CSAFPGLEQFF
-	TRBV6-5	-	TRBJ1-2	TGTGCCAGCAGTCGCCTTTCTGGGCAGGGGAATGGCTACACCTTC	CASSRLSGQGNGYTF
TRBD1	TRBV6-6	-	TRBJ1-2	TGTGCCAGCAGTTTACTATCCCGGGACAGTCCTCCTGGCTACACCTTC	CASSLLSRDSPPGYTF